These T cell receptor beta chains were read from a single sample in a study of blood T cell repertoires in COVID-19. The method was immunoSEQ multiplex PCR; TCRdb's version includes in-frame clones alone and lacks a portion of them. The sample includes about 480,000 clones, around 87% of them seen just once. Sequenced sample: PBMCs or T cells enriched from blood (not recorded which). The receptor source for this set is a woman aged 40 to 50 who had recovered from COVID-19. CDR3s include the opening cysteine and the closing phenylalanine or tryptophan. The D gene is left open where the match is weak. Not all rows give a size; the values are once, few, many and, for expanded clones, a class.

d_call: TRBD1
j_call: TRBJ1-2
v_call: TRBV4-1
clone_size: NA
cdr3_nt: TGCGCCAGCAGCCCCTCCGGGACAGTAACCTATGGCTACACCTTC
cdr3_aa: CASSPSGTVTYGYTF

d_call: NA
j_call: TRBJ1-1
v_call: TRBV5-1
clone_size: NA
cdr3_nt: TGCGCCAGCAGCTTGGGAAGAGCGAACACTGAAGCTTTCTTT
cdr3_aa: CASSLGRANTEAFF

d_call: NA
j_call: TRBJ1-3
v_call: TRBV7-2
clone_size: NA
cdr3_nt: TGTGCCAGCAGTTCAGGGTTCGACTCTGGAAACACCATATATTTT
cdr3_aa: CASSSGFDSGNTIYF

d_call: NA
j_call: TRBJ2-5
v_call: TRBV27
clone_size: few
cdr3_nt: TGTGCCAGCAGTTTGGCCTTCGCGGGGCTCCAAGAGACCCAGTACTTC
cdr3_aa: CASSLAFAGLQETQYF

d_call: TRBD1
j_call: TRBJ1-1
v_call: TRBV5-1
clone_size: NA
cdr3_nt: TGCGCCAGCCGCTCGGAACAGGGGAGTGAAGCTTTCTTT
cdr3_aa: CASRSEQGSEAFF

d_call: TRBD2
j_call: TRBJ2-7
v_call: TRBV7-2
clone_size: NA
cdr3_nt: TGTGCCAGCAGCTTAGCTGGAGCGGGAGTTGGTTACGAGCAGTACTTC
cdr3_aa: CASSLAGAGVGYEQYF

d_call: NA
j_call: TRBJ2-3
v_call: TRBV7-9
clone_size: NA
cdr3_nt: TGTGCCAGCAGCCACCCAGGGGGCACAGATACGCAGTATTTT
cdr3_aa: CASSHPGGTDTQYF

d_call: NA
j_call: TRBJ1-1
v_call: TRBV10-1
clone_size: NA
cdr3_nt: TGCGCCAGCCAAACCCAGGGGACTGAAGCTTTCTTT
cdr3_aa: CASQTQGTEAFF

d_call: NA
j_call: TRBJ1-5
v_call: TRBV20-1
clone_size: once
cdr3_nt: TGCAGTGCTAGTCACGGTAGCAATCAGCCCCAGCATTTT
cdr3_aa: CSASHGSNQPQHF

d_call: NA
j_call: TRBJ2-3
v_call: TRBV7-7
clone_size: NA
cdr3_nt: TGTGCCAGCAGCCCAATGGGTATAAGGGGAGATACGCAGTATTTT
cdr3_aa: CASSPMGIRGDTQYF

d_call: NA
j_call: TRBJ2-2
v_call: TRBV11-3
clone_size: NA
cdr3_nt: TGTGCCAGCAGCTTAGGATCGGCCGGCGGAGGGGAGCTGTTTTTT
cdr3_aa: CASSLGSAGGGELFF

d_call: TRBD2
j_call: TRBJ2-3
v_call: TRBV30
clone_size: NA
cdr3_nt: TGTGCCTGGAATCCGGGACTAGCGGGAACAGCAGATACGCAGTATTTT
cdr3_aa: CAWNPGLAGTADTQYF

d_call: NA
j_call: TRBJ1-5
v_call: TRBV7-2
clone_size: NA
cdr3_nt: TGTGCCAGCAGCTTAGAGCAGGGCAATCAGCCCCAGCATTTT
cdr3_aa: CASSLEQGNQPQHF

d_call: NA
j_call: TRBJ2-5
v_call: TRBV30
clone_size: NA
cdr3_nt: TGTGCCTGGAGTGTAAGCGAGACCCAGTACTTC
cdr3_aa: CAWSVSETQYF

d_call: NA
j_call: TRBJ2-1
v_call: TRBV4-2
clone_size: NA
cdr3_nt: TGTGCCAGCAGCCAAGAAGGATCCGGGAGCTCCTACAATGAGCAGTTCTTC
cdr3_aa: CASSQEGSGSSYNEQFF

d_call: NA
j_call: TRBJ1-5
v_call: TRBV6-5
clone_size: NA
cdr3_nt: TGTGCCAGCAGACGCACAGGGAAGGGCAATCAGCCCCAGCATTTT
cdr3_aa: CASRRTGKGNQPQHF

d_call: TRBD2
j_call: TRBJ2-3
v_call: TRBV5-1
clone_size: NA
cdr3_nt: TGCGCCAGCAGCCTCAACCCGGGGGGTCAAGATACGCAGTATTTT
cdr3_aa: CASSLNPGGQDTQYF

d_call: NA
j_call: TRBJ1-2
v_call: TRBV12-3/TRBV12-4
clone_size: NA
cdr3_nt: TGTGCCAGCAGTACCAGGTTCATCTACACCTTC
cdr3_aa: CASSTRFIYTF

d_call: NA
j_call: TRBJ2-1
v_call: TRBV3-1/TRBV3-2
clone_size: NA
cdr3_nt: TGTGCCAGCAGCCCCCGACAGGCCGCATACAATGAGCAGTTCTTC
cdr3_aa: CASSPRQAAYNEQFF

d_call: TRBD2
j_call: TRBJ2-5
v_call: TRBV20-1
clone_size: NA
cdr3_nt: TGCAGTGCTAGTCCCTATGGACTAGCGGGACCACCTACACAAGAGACCCAGTACTTC
cdr3_aa: CSASPYGLAGPPTQETQYF